This section outlines one T cell receptor (beta chain) sequence together with its context. This specimen belongs to a study of fetal regulatory T cell absence and autoimmunity. Some clones are missing from TCRdb's copy, which holds only in-frame ones; the method was immunoSEQ multiplex PCR. This sample yields around 100,000 clones, of which 60% to 80% are seen a single time; 2% belongs to the top ten. The TCR comes from a male donor with IPEX syndrome. Sequences were obtained from pancreas tissue.

The CDR3 nucleotides read TGTGCCAGCAGCTTAGCTAACTATGGCTACACCTTC. Protein: CASSLANYGYTF. V is TRBV13 and J is TRBJ1-2; D gene unclear. Trimming shortened V by 1 base and J by 0 bases, and 0 bases separated the two germline ends. From germline, CDR1 is PRHDT and CDR2 FYEKMQ (reference sequence). CDR3 length: 12 amino acids.